This T cell receptor (beta chain) was profiled in a study of blood T cell repertoires in COVID-19. Profiled with immunoSEQ multiplex PCR; TCRdb holds only in-frame clones, not every one. The sample includes about 270,000 clones, about 87% of them seen just once. The germline CDR1 and CDR2 sequences are KGHSH and LQKENI. J lost 9 bases, V lost 8 bases, and 9 bases had no gene match. The CDR3 covers 14 residues. The chain couples TRBV18 to TRBJ2-1, with 11 bases lining up with TRBD2. This clonotype was obtained from a woman aged 45 to 65 who had recovered from COVID-19. Sample: PBMCs or T cells enriched from blood (not recorded which). Here the CDR3 DNA reads TGTGCCAGCACACTAGCGGGAGAACGTGGTGAGCAGTTCTTC. It yields the protein CASTLAGERGEQFF.